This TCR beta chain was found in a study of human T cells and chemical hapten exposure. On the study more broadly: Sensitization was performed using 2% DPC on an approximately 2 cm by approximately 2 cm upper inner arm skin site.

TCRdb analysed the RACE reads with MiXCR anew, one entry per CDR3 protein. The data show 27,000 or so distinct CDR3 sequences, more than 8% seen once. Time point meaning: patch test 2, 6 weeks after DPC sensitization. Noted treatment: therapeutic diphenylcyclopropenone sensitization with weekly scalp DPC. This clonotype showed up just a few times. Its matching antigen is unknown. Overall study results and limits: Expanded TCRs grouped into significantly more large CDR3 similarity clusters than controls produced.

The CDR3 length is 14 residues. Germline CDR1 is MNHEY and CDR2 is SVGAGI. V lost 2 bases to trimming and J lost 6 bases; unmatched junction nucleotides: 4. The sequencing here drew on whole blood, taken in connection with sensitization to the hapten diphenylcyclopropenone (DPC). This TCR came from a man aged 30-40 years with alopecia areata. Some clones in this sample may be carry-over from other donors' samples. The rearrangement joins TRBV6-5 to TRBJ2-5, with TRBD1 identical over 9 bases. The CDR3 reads CASSYDRGEKTQYF. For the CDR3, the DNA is TGTGCCAGCAGTTACGACAGGGGGGAGAAGACCCAGTACTTC.